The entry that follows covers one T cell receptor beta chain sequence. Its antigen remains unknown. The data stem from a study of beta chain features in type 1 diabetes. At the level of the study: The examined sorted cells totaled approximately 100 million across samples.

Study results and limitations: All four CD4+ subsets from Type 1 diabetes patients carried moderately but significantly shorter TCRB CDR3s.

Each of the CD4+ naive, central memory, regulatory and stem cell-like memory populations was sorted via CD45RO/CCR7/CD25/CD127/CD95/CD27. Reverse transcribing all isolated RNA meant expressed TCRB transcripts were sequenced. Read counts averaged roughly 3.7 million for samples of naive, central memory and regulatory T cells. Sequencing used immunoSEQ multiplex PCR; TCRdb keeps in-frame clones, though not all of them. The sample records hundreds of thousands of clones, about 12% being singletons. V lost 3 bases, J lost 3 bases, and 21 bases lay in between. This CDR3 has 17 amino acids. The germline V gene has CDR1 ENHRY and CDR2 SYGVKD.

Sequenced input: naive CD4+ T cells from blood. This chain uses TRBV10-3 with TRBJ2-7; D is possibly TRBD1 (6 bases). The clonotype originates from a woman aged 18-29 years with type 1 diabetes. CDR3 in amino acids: CAISDLNRQVINYEQYF. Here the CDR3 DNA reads TGTGCCATCAGTGACCTCAACCGACAGGTTATAAACTACGAGCAGTACTTC.